What follows are 12 T cell receptor beta chains derived from one specimen sequenced in a study of cytomegalovirus exposure and HLA in healthy donors. The PCR contained 60 Vbeta and 13 Jbeta primers. Measured with immunoSEQ multiplex PCR; TCRdb has only the in-frame clones, and not every one. The data show more than 45,000 clones, 82% seen once. The sample consisted of PBMCs. These receptors were taken from a man aged 25-45 years in good health and CMV-seronegative.

This chain links TRBV27 with TRBJ1-5; 8 positions match TRBD1. The CDR3 is 16 residues long. With 2 bases clipped from V and 2 bases from J, the junction kept 5 bases outside the gene matches. Germline assignment: CDR1 MNHEY and CDR2 SMNVEV (reference sequence). The CDR3 DNA follows: TGTGCCAGCAGTTTAAACCCGACAGGGGGCAATCAGCCCCAGCATTTT. It encodes CASSLNPTGGNQPQHF.

This clone has a handful of counts. The CDR3 nucleotides read TGTGCCAGTAGTACTAGATTTAATGAGCAGTTCTTC. Its translation is CASSTRFNEQFF. The rearrangement uses TRBV19 and TRBJ2-1, with D unclear. The ends were cut back, 4 bases at V and 7 bases at J, with 8 bases in the middle. The CDR3 is made up of 12 amino acids. Germline V lookup: CDR1 LNHDA, CDR2 SQIVND (reference sequence).

This clone was found once. This rearrangement joins TRBV5-4 to TRBJ2-3, with a weak D call TRBD2 (5 bases). Trimming left V 2 bases short and J 5 bases short, with 15 bases between. The length of the CDR3 is 15 residues. Germline CDR1 reads SGHNT; CDR2 reads YYREEE (reference sequence). CDR3 DNA: TGTGCCAGCAGCTTCGGACTCCAAGCTGTAGATACGCAGTATTTT. It yields the protein CASSFGLQAVDTQYF.

The rearrangement joins TRBV7-9 to TRBJ2-7; tentatively, D is TRBD2 (5 bases). CDR1 and CDR2 from the germline V gene are SEHNR and FQNEAQ (reference sequence). The CDR3 runs 14 residues. The V end lost 4 bases, the J end lost 7 bases, and 17 bases lay between the germline ends. The CDR3 DNA reads as TGTGCCAGCAGCTCCACCCCGGGGTCTTGGGAGCAGTACTTC. It yields the protein CASSSTPGSWEQYF.

This chain connects TRBV6-5 to TRBJ2-3; TRBD1 matches at 7 bases. V was pared by 5 bases and J by 4 bases, with 9 bases of the junction left unmatched. This CDR3 comprises 15 residues. Looked up from germline, CDR1 is MNHEY and CDR2 is SVGAGI. CDR3 DNA sequence: TGTGCCAGCAGTCCCGGGACAGCTGGGGCAGATACGCAGTATTTT. This translates into CASSPGTAGADTQYF.

The CDR3, as DNA: TGTGCCAGCAGTTTATCCGGGACAGGGGTGAATGAGCAGTTCTTC. It codes for CASSLSGTGVNEQFF. This chain links TRBV28 with TRBJ2-1; 10 bases are shared with TRBD1. This CDR3 has 15 amino acids. The trim removed 1 base at V and 7 bases at J, leaving 4 bases unmatched. CDR1 and CDR2 from the germline V gene are MDHEN and SYDVKM.

This clone was detected only a few times. CDR3 nucleotides: TGTGCCATCAGTGGGACAGGGGTTTCTCGCGGCTCCTACAATGAGCAGTTCTTC. It encodes CAISGTGVSRGSYNEQFF. The chain recombines TRBV10-3 with TRBJ2-1; the match to TRBD1 covers 9 bases. V lost 4 bases to trimming and J lost 0 bases; unmatched junction nucleotides: 10. This CDR3 comprises 18 residues. The germline CDR1 and CDR2 sequences are ENHRY and SYGVKD.

This clone was detected once. This chain uses TRBV29-1 with TRBJ2-7; the D gene is possibly TRBD1 (5 bases). CDR3 length equals 11 residues. CDR1 and CDR2 (germline): SQVTM, ANQGSEA. The V and J ends lost 5 bases and 2 bases respectively, with 7 bases between them. This CDR3 is CSVQGTYEQYF. For the CDR3, the DNA is TGCAGCGTTCAGGGAACCTACGAGCAGTACTTC.

This clone was counted only a few times. The chain combines TRBV2 with TRBJ2-5; weak D call: TRBD2 (6 bases). CDR1 SNHLY and CDR2 FYNNEI come from the germline V gene. This CDR3 is built from 13 residues. Trimming took 6 bases from V and 5 from J, leaving 13 bases between them. In DNA, the CDR3 is TGTGCCAGCAGAAAGACTAGTTGGGAGACCCAGTACTTC. Its protein is CASRKTSWETQYF.

The CDR3 DNA reads as TGTGCCAGCAGCGTTAATAATCTCTCTGGAAACACCATATATTTT. Protein: CASSVNNLSGNTIYF. The J gene is TRBJ1-3, the V gene TRBV9; D uncertain. There are 15 residues in the CDR3. Germline lookup yields CDR1 SGDLS and CDR2 YYNGEE. Trimming pared 2 bases from V and 0 bases from J, leaving 9 bases between.

The chain joins TRBV4-1 to TRBJ2-5, with 9 bases that match TRBD2. The ends lost 0 bases at V and 5 bases at J; junction bases unmatched: 10. This CDR3 comprises 17 residues. The germline V gene has CDR1 MGHRA and CDR2 YSYEKL. In DNA form, the CDR3 reads TGCGCCAGCAGCCAAGATCCAGGGGGTAGCGGGAGCGAGACCCAGTACTTC. Its translation: CASSQDPGGSGSETQYF.

V usage is TRBV27 and J usage is TRBJ1-2; D is perhaps TRBD1 (5 bases). The CDR3 has 13 residues. Trimming cost V 2 bases and J 7 bases, with 11 bases left between them. CDR1 MNHEY and CDR2 SMNVEV come from the germline V gene (reference sequence). The CDR3 DNA is TGTGCCAGCAGTTTAGGGGGACTCTCTGGCTACACCTTC. Its protein product is CASSLGGLSGYTF.